These T cell receptor beta chains were read from a single sample in a study of T cells in Graves' hyperthyroidism and ophthalmopathy. TCRdb re-called the multiplex PCR reads with MiXCR, one entry per CDR3 protein. The sample consists of 500,000 or so distinct CDR3 sequences, 17% of them appearing once. Material for sequencing was blood. The receptors here all came from a woman in her late teens or twenties with Graves' ophthalmopathy. CDR3s include the opening cysteine and the closing phenylalanine or tryptophan. Each record gives: clone size, D gene, V gene, J gene, CDR3 DNA, CDR3 protein. The D gene is left open where the match is weak. A clone size is listed for some rows: how often the clone was seen (once, few, many), or a class if it is expanded.

many	TRBD1	TRBV6-1	TRBJ2-7	TGTGCCAGCACCTCGTACGTGACAGGGGACTACGAGCAGTACTTC	CASTSYVTGDYEQYF
-	-	TRBV9	TRBJ1-2	TGTGCCAGCAGCGTAGTGGATAACTATGGCTACACCTTC	CASSVVDNYGYTF
few	-	TRBV5-5	TRBJ1-2	TGTGCCAGCAGCTTGGTAGGGTCCACCTTC	CASSLVGSTF
once	-	TRBV4-1	TRBJ1-2	TGCGCCAGCAGCCGGGAGGTGGCCCCGGGGTTTGGCTACACCTTC	CASSREVAPGFGYTF
many	-	TRBV28	TRBJ2-7	TGTGCCAGCAGTGGCCGGGTCTTTACCTACGAGCAGTACTTC	CASSGRVFTYEQYF
few	TRBD1	TRBV7-9	TRBJ1-2	TGTGCCAGCAGCGATCCGTCCGGGACAGACATCAACTATGGCTACACCTTC	CASSDPSGTDINYGYTF
many	-	TRBV28	TRBJ2-7	TGTGCCAGCAGTTTATGGCATCCCTACGAGCAGTACTTC	CASSLWHPYEQYF
many	-	TRBV6-1	TRBJ1-1	TGTGCCAGCAGAGACTCGGGACTAAACACTGAAGCTTTCTTT	CASRDSGLNTEAFF
many	TRBD1	TRBV20-1	TRBJ1-1	TGCAGTGCTAGAGTCCTAAAGACAGGGTTCTCTGAAGCTTTCTTT	CSARVLKTGFSEAFF
-	-	TRBV6-1	TRBJ1-6	TGTGCCAGCAGTCGATCTTGGGTAGGGAATTCACCCCTCCACTTT	CASSRSWVGNSPLHF
many	TRBD2	TRBV20-1	TRBJ2-7	TGCAGTGCTAGAGCCGGGGGGAGGGCCTACGAGCAGTACTTC	CSARAGGRAYEQYF
many	-	TRBV2	TRBJ1-4	TGTGCCAACAGGGATGGGGGCGCAACTAATGAAAAACTGTTTTTT	CANRDGGATNEKLFF
many	TRBD2	TRBV7-2	TRBJ2-5	TGTGCCAGCAGCTCAAGCGGGAGGGCGGGGGAGACCCAGTACTTC	CASSSSGRAGETQYF
many	TRBD1	TRBV28	TRBJ2-7	TGTGCCAGCAGTTTAGGAGGGACAGGGGGACCCTACGAGCAGTACTTC	CASSLGGTGGPYEQYF
many	-	TRBV28	TRBJ2-3	TGTGCCAGCAGTTTCGTTAGCACAGATACGCAGTATTTT	CASSFVSTDTQYF
many	-	TRBV5-1	TRBJ2-1	TGCGCCAGCAGCCAAGGACAGGCGGGGAATGAGCAGTTCTTC	CASSQGQAGNEQFF
few	TRBD2	TRBV12-3/TRBV12-4	TRBJ2-1	TGTGCCAGCACCTCCACTAGCGGGCCCTACAATGAGCAGTTCTTC	CASTSTSGPYNEQFF
many	TRBD1	TRBV6-2/TRBV6-3	TRBJ1-5	TGTGCCAGCAGTCAGAGACAGGGTGGGCAGCCCCAGCATTTT	CASSQRQGGQPQHF
-	TRBD1	TRBV29-1	TRBJ2-5	TGCAGCGGCTCCGGGACAGGGGTAGGAGAGACCCAGTACTTC	CSGSGTGVGETQYF
-	-	TRBV4-1	TRBJ1-1	TGCGCCAGCAGCCTTAGTAGCACTGAAGCTTTCTTT	CASSLSSTEAFF
-	-	TRBV28	TRBJ2-1	TGTGCCAGCACCTCGGGACCTCAAGATGGGGTCTCCTACAATGAGCAGTTCTTC	CASTSGPQDGVSYNEQFF
few	TRBD1	TRBV2	TRBJ2-1	TGTGCCAGCGGGGACCGGGACAGGGCTTTTAATGAGCAGTTCTTC	CASGDRDRAFNEQFF
-	TRBD2	TRBV20-1	TRBJ2-7	TGCAGTGCTAGAGATTGGTCAGCGGGAGCTAGCGAGCAGTACTTC	CSARDWSAGASEQYF
few	-	TRBV28	TRBJ1-5	TGTGCCAGCAGCCCCTATTTGGGGAGCAATCAGCCCCAGCATTTT	CASSPYLGSNQPQHF
many	-	TRBV28	TRBJ2-1	TGTGCCAGCAGCTTGTTGGGCAACTACAATGAGCAGTTCTTC	CASSLLGNYNEQFF
-	-	TRBV7-3	TRBJ2-5	TGTGCCAGCAGCTCTATACCTCACGAGACCCAGTACTTC	CASSSIPHETQYF
many	-	TRBV28	TRBJ2-7	TGTGCCAGCAGTTTAGCCGGGACACCTTATGCCTACGAGCAGTACTTC	CASSLAGTPYAYEQYF
-	TRBD1	TRBV27	TRBJ2-7	TGTGCCAGCAGTCCCGCGGATAGGACAGGGCAATCCTACGAGCAGTACTTC	CASSPADRTGQSYEQYF
many	-	TRBV30	TRBJ1-1	TGTGCCTGGAGTGCTCCACTGGGGGGGCGGGGAATGAACACTGAAGCTTTCTTT	CAWSAPLGGRGMNTEAFF
-	TRBD1	TRBV5-1	TRBJ2-7	TGCGCCAGCAGCCGGCAGGGACAGGGAGTCGGCGAGCAGTACTTC	CASSRQGQGVGEQYF
-	-	TRBV6-2/TRBV6-3	TRBJ2-3	TGTGCCAGCAGTTTCGGGGTGGTGTCGAGCACAGATACGCAGTATTTT	CASSFGVVSSTDTQYF
many	TRBD2	TRBV5-8	TRBJ2-1	TGTGCCAGCAGCTGGGCCGGGGAGGGCAGGGCCGGTTCTAGTGAGCAGTTCTTC	CASSWAGEGRAGSSEQFF
many	TRBD1	TRBV7-3	TRBJ2-2	TGTGCCAGCAGCTTACACAAACAGGGGGTCGGGGAGCTGTTTTTT	CASSLHKQGVGELFF
many	TRBD1	TRBV7-6	TRBJ2-7	TGTGCCAGCAGCCCGTCCGGGACAGGTTTATACGAGCAGTACTTC	CASSPSGTGLYEQYF
many	-	TRBV13	TRBJ1-2	TGTGCCAGCAGCCCCAAGTCGGGGGCAGAGGGCTACACCTTC	CASSPKSGAEGYTF
-	-	TRBV11-2	TRBJ1-2	TGTGCCAGCAGCTTGGGTATCAGGCCCGGCTATGGCTACACCTTC	CASSLGIRPGYGYTF
few	-	TRBV2	TRBJ1-1	TGTGCCAGCAGCCAGGCCCAAATGAACACTGAAGCTTTCTTT	CASSQAQMNTEAFF
-	TRBD2	TRBV5-1	TRBJ2-3	TGCGCCAGCAGCTGGACTAGCGGGAGATCAGATACGCAGTATTTT	CASSWTSGRSDTQYF
many	TRBD2	TRBV27	TRBJ2-1	TGTGCCAGCAGTTCCCGCGGAGCGGGGGGGAACAATGAGCAGTTCTTC	CASSSRGAGGNNEQFF
few	TRBD1	TRBV9	TRBJ2-7	TGTGCCAGCAGCCCGACAGGGGGAATCCACGAGCAGTACTTC	CASSPTGGIHEQYF
many	-	TRBV4-1	TRBJ1-5	TGCGCCAGCAGCCAAGGATGGGTAGACGGGGATCAGCCCCAGCATTTT	CASSQGWVDGDQPQHF